This T cell receptor (beta chain) emerged from a study of cytomegalovirus exposure and HLA in healthy donors. Whole-study results and caveats: A missense variant in DCLRE1C was later tied to TCR beta V- and J-gene trimming. Presence/absence analyses rested on an assumption that sequencing depth was roughly uniform across donors.

PCR used 60 Vbeta primers and 13 Jbeta primers. Using immunoSEQ multiplex PCR, the repertoire was profiled, and TCRdb retains in-frame clones only, with some absent. Of some 120,000 clones listed, 8% to 10% are singletons. This clone was observed a few times. Its specificity is unknown. Per germline, CDR1 MNHNY and CDR2 SVGAGI (reference sequence). V lost 8 bases, J lost 0 bases, and 13 bases lay in between. CDR3 length: 14 amino acids. The sequenced sample consisted of PBMCs. The chain is built from TRBV6-6 and TRBJ1-1; D gene uncertain. The receptor's source is a man aged 30 to 45 in good health and CMV-seronegative. The CDR3 loop is CASERQLMNTEAFF. CDR3 sequence (DNA): TGTGCCAGCGAACGACAATTGATGAACACTGAAGCTTTCTTT.